This TCR beta chain was recovered during a study of blood T cell repertoires in COVID-19. Overall study context: Samples of COVID-19 (acute and convalescent) were obtained from the United States, Italy and Spain.

The data were produced by immunoSEQ multiplex PCR, yet TCRdb's version contains in-frame clones alone and is incomplete. Of over 20,000 clones in the sample, 80% to 95% were seen once. The sample comprised peripheral blood. The source is a human donor in a cohort sampled during active COVID-19.

The CDR3 spells CSVAGGTGGNEQFF. For the CDR3, the DNA is TGCAGCGTTGCGGGGGGGACAGGGGGCAATGAGCAGTTCTTC. The gene calls are TRBV29-1 and TRBJ2-1; TRBD1 matches 11 bases. The CDR3 loop spans 14 amino acids. Trimming removed 4 bases from V and 6 bases from J; junction bases left unmatched: 5. CDR1 and CDR2 (germline): SQVTM, ANQGSEA.